This T cell receptor (beta chain) was captured by sequencing in a study of T-cell memory formation after mild COVID-19. This clonotype has more than one count but fewer than ten. The length of the CDR3 is 15 residues. Germline loops: CDR1 MNHEY, CDR2 SVGAGI. J was trimmed by 2 bases and V by 4 bases; bases with no gene match: 6. Via MiXCR, TCRdb re-called the 5' RACE reads, giving one row per CDR3 protein. The profile shows 350,000 to 450,000 distinct CDR3 sequences, around 28% of them singletons. Sequencing input: PBMCs or a T cell subset sorted from them (not recorded which). V is TRBV6-5 and J is TRBJ2-7; 9 bases fit TRBD1. This sequence was found in an adult woman who had mild COVID-19 (a few samples of this study predate the infection). Cell type and time point are not known. The CDR3 sequence: CASSSGTGSPYEQYF. In DNA form, the CDR3 reads TGTGCCAGCAGTTCCGGGACAGGGAGCCCCTACGAGCAGTACTTC.